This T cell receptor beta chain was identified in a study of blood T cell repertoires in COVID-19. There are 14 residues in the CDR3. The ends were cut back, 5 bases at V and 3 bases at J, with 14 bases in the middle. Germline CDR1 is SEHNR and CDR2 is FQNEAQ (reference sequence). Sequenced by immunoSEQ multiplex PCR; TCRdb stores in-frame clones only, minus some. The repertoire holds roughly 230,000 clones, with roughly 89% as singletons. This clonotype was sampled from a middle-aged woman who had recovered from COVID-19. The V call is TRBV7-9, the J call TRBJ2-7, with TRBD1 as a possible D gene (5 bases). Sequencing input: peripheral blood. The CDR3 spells CASSPTPDSYEQYF. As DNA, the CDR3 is TGTGCCAGCAGCCCGACCCCCGACAGCTACGAGCAGTACTTC.